Detailed here is one T cell receptor beta chain. Its binding antigen is unknown. Per-nucleotide qualities are absent, and no much larger clonotype sits a single base away. This specimen comes from a study of cytomegalovirus exposure and HLA in healthy donors (dated by TCRdb to about 2017). A note on the overall study: According to a later analysis, one platform produced both the approximately 110 validation repertoires and the 700 or so repertoires of the first cohort. To predict cytomegalovirus infection status, the study combined high-throughput TCR immunosequencing, statistical association of individual TCRs with disease status, and machine learning. The study aimed to test whether signatures of past pathogen exposure could be identified by cataloging public T cell receptors. Besides the first cohort of 666 subjects, a separate validation cohort made up of 120 or so different subjects was used.

Donors formed part of the validation cohort, which comprised about 130 subjects and was distinct from the first cohort of 550 to 850 subjects. Broader findings and caveats from the paper: It was suggested by the authors that the approach could potentially be generalized to other disease states and immunological phenotypes. Subsequent analysis determined that TCRs grouped into clusters in the first cohort also showed a tendency toward co-occurrence across the 120 validation repertoires, and about 94% of cluster scores exceeded 0. The classifier was reported to diagnose cytomegalovirus status with high specificity and sensitivity in both the original and validation cohorts. A total of 150 to 200 TCR beta chains were listed by the study as associated with cytomegalovirus. In vitro tests confirmed that three of the cytomegalovirus-associated TCR beta chains recognize cytomegalovirus antigens. The validation cohort had no HLA typing available for a later analysis, so co-occurrence within that cohort was assessed over all 120 or so repertoires. While some public TCRs were present in many individuals, most TCR sequences turned up only very rarely across donors.

Based on the germline V gene (reference sequence), the CDR1 and CDR2 sequences are GTSNPN and SVGIG. The CDR3, from cysteine to phenylalanine, totals 15 residues. CDR3 DNA only is kept here, 45 bases in frame from base 1. Germline trimming amounts to 3 bases on V and 4 bases on J, with 11 as the count of junction bases outside the gene matches. The library was prepared using the immunoSEQ multiplex PCR assay. From the authors' description of their analysis: A statistical classification framework was developed to diagnose cytomegalovirus status using the catalog of TCR beta chain sequences. The immuneACCESS repertoire file appears here via TCRdb, limited to in-frame rearrangements. These files lack a portion of the clones; in checked studies, under half of the deficit traces to unresolved V genes, and the cause of the others is not known. V and J calls plus clone size are reproduced from that table; the DNA served to infer D and trimming. The sample table lists approximately 170,000 clones, roughly 84% of them with a count of one. 10% of the sample is held by the ten biggest clonotypes.

The sequence derives from a man aged 25-45 years in good health and CMV-seropositive. Sequences were obtained from PBMCs. The chain is made from TRBV30 and TRBJ1-2; TRBD1 fits 7 bases in the junction. The encoded CDR3 is CAWRGITGQFYGYTF. The DNA sequence follows: TGTGCCTGGAGGGGGATTACGGGACAGTTCTATGGCTACACCTTC.